This T cell receptor (beta chain) originates from a study of T cell repertoires in aging, cancer and after chemotherapy. As for the study in general: Over several months to years, re-sampled healthy donor repertoires clearly shared clones.

Overall study findings and caveats: Across the chemotherapy interval, each cancer cohort showed higher median generation probability, suggesting thymic rebound. Healthy donors lost TCR diversity with age mainly through richness, cancer patients through richness and evenness. Untreated cancer patients had significantly lower blood TCR diversity than age-matched healthy donors.

Multiplex touch-down PCR with TRB-A/B primers amplified rearranged V-D-J TRB sequences. TCRdb reprocessed the multiplex PCR reads via MiXCR and lists one record per CDR3 protein. Of more than 10,000 distinct CDR3 sequences listed, about 25% are singletons. Per germline, CDR1 SGHRS and CDR2 YFSETQ. The CDR3 spans 16 residues. The junction had 7 bases not matched to a gene; V was cut back by 4 bases and J by 0 bases. Peripheral blood genomic DNA, not sorted cells or RNA, was the template. Comment on this clonotype: As yet, its antigen is unknown.

The rearrangement links TRBV5-1 to TRBJ1-2; TRBD1 matches at 9 bases. The sample comprised blood. This clonotype was sampled from a human donor in good health. CDR3 nucleotide sequence: TGCGCCAGCAGCGAGGGGACAGGGTCATCTAACTATGGCTACACCTTC. It specifies CASSEGTGSSNYGYTF.